The 29 T cell receptor beta chains below come from one sample, sequenced in a study of cytomegalovirus exposure and HLA in healthy donors. The method was immunoSEQ multiplex PCR; TCRdb's version includes in-frame clones alone and lacks a portion of them. The sample has over 200,000 clones, almost 90% seen once; the top ten hold roughly 2.8%. Sequencing was done on a sample of PBMCs. The source of these receptors is a woman younger than 35 in good health and CMV-seronegative.

The rearrangement links TRBV7-9 to TRBJ2-3; 7 nucleotides match TRBD1. This CDR3 comprises 17 residues. From germline, CDR1 is SEHNR and CDR2 FQNEAQ (reference sequence). V was pared by 4 bases and J by 11 bases, with 21 bases of the junction left unmatched. CDR3 protein: CASSSTLTGLRLIGQYF. The CDR3 nucleotides are TGTGCCAGCAGCTCGACGCTGACAGGGTTGAGATTGATAGGGCAGTATTTT.

This clone was detected only a few times. The chain uses TRBV6-5 and TRBJ2-3; TRBD2 agrees at 7 bases. Germline loops: CDR1 MNHEY, CDR2 SVGAGI. The length of the CDR3 is 13 residues. Losses at the gene ends were 9 bases for V and 2 bases for J; bases not matched to a gene: 5. The CDR3 protein is CARRGLNTDTQYF. In nucleotides, the CDR3 is TGTGCCAGGCGGGGGTTGAACACAGATACGCAGTATTTT.

This clone was detected once. V usage is TRBV19 and J usage is TRBJ1-5; TRBD1 aligns across 8 bases. This CDR3 has 13 amino acids. Germline CDR1 and CDR2: LNHDA and SQIVND (reference sequence). V lost 7 bases to trimming and J lost 5 bases; unmatched junction nucleotides: 4. The CDR3 loop is CASTRGQDQPQHF. The CDR3 DNA reads TGTGCCAGTACTCGGGGACAGGATCAGCCCCAGCATTTT. Full variable domain (remainder filled in from reference TRBV19 and TRBJ1-5): DGGITQSPKYLFRKEGQNVTLSCEQNLNHDAMYWYRQDPGQGLRLIYYSQIVNDFQKGDIAEGYSVSREKKESFPLTVTSAQKNPTAFYLCASTRGQDQPQHFGDGTRLSIL.

The CDR3 loop reads CASSPYQGTEAFF. As DNA, the CDR3 is TGTGCCAGCAGTCCATACCAGGGCACTGAAGCTTTCTTT. The chain recombines TRBV27 with TRBJ1-1; D might be TRBD1 (5 bases). The CDR3 length is 13 residues. V was shortened by 5 bases and J by 4 bases, with 11 bases between the two germline ends. The germline V gene encodes CDR1 MNHEY and CDR2 SMNVEV (reference sequence).

The chain employs TRBV18 and TRBJ2-1; no clear D. Germline V lookup: CDR1 KGHSH, CDR2 LQKENI. The CDR3 contains 15 residues. V was clipped by 5 bases and J by 0 bases, with 11 bases between them. CDR3: CASSKLTSSYNEQFF. The CDR3 DNA sequence: TGTGCCAGCTCAAAGCTTACGAGCTCCTACAATGAGCAGTTCTTC.

The V call is TRBV15, the J call TRBJ2-5, with 8 bases matching TRBD1. The trim removed 1 base at V and 2 bases at J, leaving 6 bases unmatched. Germline CDR1 is LNHNV and CDR2 is YYDKDF (reference sequence). The CDR3 has 16 amino acids. CDR3 DNA: TGTGCCACCAGCAGAGTCCACAGGACAGGGCAAGAGACCCAGTACTTC. This translates into CATSRVHRTGQETQYF.

There are a few counts of this clone. As DNA, the CDR3 is TGTGCCAGCAGCGTACGTCCGACCGGGGAGCTGTTTTTT. Its translation: CASSVRPTGELFF. The chain combines TRBV9 with TRBJ2-2, with unresolved D. Germline lookup yields CDR1 SGDLS and CDR2 YYNGEE. Trimming shortened V by 1 base and J by 5 bases, and 6 bases separated the two germline ends. The CDR3 extends over 13 amino acids.

The CDR3 here is CASRNYDSYEQYF. Written as DNA, the CDR3 is TGTGCCAGCAGGAACTATGACAGCTACGAGCAGTACTTC. V gene TRBV28 combines with J gene TRBJ2-7; D is perhaps TRBD1 (5 bases). The CDR3 has 13 amino acids. V was trimmed by 6 bases and J by 3 bases, leaving 12 bases between them. CDR1 MDHEN and CDR2 SYDVKM come from the germline V gene.

This chain links TRBV28 with TRBJ1-2; D remains unclear. V lost 3 bases to trimming and J lost 8 bases, with 10 bases between them. Per the germline V gene, CDR1 is MDHEN and CDR2 is SYDVKM. The CDR3 totals 12 residues. This CDR3 reads CASSFTGVGYTF. CDR3 coding DNA: TGTGCCAGCAGTTTTACCGGGGTCGGCTACACCTTC.

In its sample, this clone was seen once. The V call is TRBV11-2, the J call TRBJ1-5; D gene uncertain. The CDR3 loop spans 13 amino acids. Germline V CDR1 and CDR2: SGHAT, FQNNGV. V dropped 1 base and J dropped 7 bases, with 8 bases sitting between them. The CDR3, as DNA: TGTGCCAGCAGCTTAGGTGGAGGGCAGCCCCAGCATTTT. Translated, it gives CASSLGGGQPQHF.

In this sample, this clone turned up once. The V call is TRBV28, the J call TRBJ1-5, with a possible D match to TRBD1 (5 bases). CDR1 is MDHEN, CDR2 SYDVKM, per germline. This CDR3 has 15 amino acids. Between the trimmed V and J ends, which lost 2 bases and 7 bases, there was a span of 15 bases. The CDR3 here is CASSLPDRHSQPQHF. The CDR3 DNA follows: TGTGCCAGCAGTTTACCTGACAGACATAGCCAGCCCCAGCATTTT.

The J gene is TRBJ2-7, the V gene TRBV6-6, with unresolved D. The length of the CDR3 is 13 residues. From germline, CDR1 is MNHNY and CDR2 SVGAGI (reference sequence). Trimming removed 0 bases at V and 5 bases at J, with 8 bases between. This CDR3 reads CASSYSGQNEQYF. CDR3 sequence (DNA): TGTGCCAGCAGTTACTCGGGCCAAAACGAGCAGTACTTC.

This chain uses TRBV18 with TRBJ2-7, with TRBD1 as a possible D gene (5 bases). Trimming took off 2 bases at V and 6 bases at J, with 11 bases between the two ends. In germline, CDR1 is KGHSH, CDR2 LQKENI. The CDR3 sequence is 13 residues long. CDR3 DNA sequence: TGTGCCAGCTCACCAGGGGCAGGACGCGAGCAGTACTTC. Its protein product is CASSPGAGREQYF.

This clone was observed once. The chain recombines TRBV30 with TRBJ2-2; 7 nucleotides agree with TRBD2. Per germline, CDR1 GTSNPN and CDR2 SVGIG (reference sequence). J gave up 4 bases and V 7 bases, and 9 bases lay outside the gene matches. The CDR3 sequence is 14 residues long. CDR3 amino acids: CASGRLAVTGELFF. Here the CDR3 DNA reads TGTGCCTCTGGGAGGCTAGCGGTCACCGGGGAGCTGTTTTTT.

CDR3 sequence (DNA): TGTGCCAGCAGTGAAGGTCGACTAGCGGGAGCGGGTTTATACGAGCAGTACTTC. It codes for CASSEGRLAGAGLYEQYF. The chain carries TRBV6-1 and TRBJ2-7; 12 bases match TRBD2. Germline CDR1 and CDR2: MNHNS and SASEGT. The trim removed 1 base at V and 4 bases at J, leaving 11 bases unmatched. The CDR3 contains 18 residues.

This clone showed up just once. J is TRBJ2-4 and V is TRBV11-2, with 10 positions matching TRBD2. Per germline, CDR1 SGHAT and CDR2 FQNNGV. Trimming cost V 0 bases and J 4 bases; bases outside gene matches: 9. This CDR3 contains 18 residues. Written as DNA, the CDR3 is TGTGCCAGCAGCTTAGACCTGAGAGCGGGAGGGCTAAAAAACATTCAGTACTTC. It specifies CASSLDLRAGGLKNIQYF.

V and J are TRBV10-3 and TRBJ2-3, with no clear D. The germline V and J ends were trimmed by 4 bases and 8 bases, with 10 bases remaining between them. There are 12 residues in the CDR3. CDR1 ENHRY and CDR2 SYGVKD come from the germline V gene. The CDR3 protein is CAISGEAGTQYF. The CDR3 DNA reads as TGTGCCATCAGTGGAGAGGCTGGTACGCAGTATTTT.

The rearrangement uses TRBV28 and TRBJ1-2, with 8 bases aligning to TRBD1. This CDR3 spans 14 amino acids. CDR1 MDHEN and CDR2 SYDVKM come from the germline V gene. The V and J ends lost 7 bases and 5 bases, in that order; junction bases with no gene match: 9. DNA of the CDR3: TGTGCCAGCAAGAATCCAGGGGGCTTTTATGGCTACACCTTC. It yields the protein CASKNPGGFYGYTF.

CDR3: CASSLAGTPSPNYGYTF. CDR3 DNA sequence: TGTGCCAGCAGCTTAGCCGGGACACCTTCGCCCAACTATGGCTACACCTTC. The chain couples TRBV7-9 to TRBJ1-2; weak D call: TRBD1 (6 bases). The V gene's germline CDR1 is SEHNR and CDR2 FQNEAQ (reference sequence). V was shortened by 0 bases and J by 2 bases, with 16 bases between the two germline ends. The CDR3 runs 17 residues.

The rearrangement uses TRBV29-1 and TRBJ1-1; 7 bases are a match to TRBD1. There are 13 residues in the CDR3. J gave up 0 bases and V 5 bases, and 3 bases lay outside the gene matches. Per the germline V gene, CDR1 is SQVTM and CDR2 is ANQGSEA. CDR3 loop: CSVTGDLNTEAFF. For the CDR3, the DNA is TGCAGCGTTACAGGGGACTTGAACACTGAAGCTTTCTTT.

The chain links TRBV14 to TRBJ1-3; no definite D call. CDR3 size: 16 residues. Trimming pared 4 bases from V and 4 bases from J, leaving 17 bases between. Germline V gene data show CDR1 as SGHDN and CDR2 as FVKESK. CDR3 in amino acids: CASSRSGLVGGNTIYF. The CDR3 bases are TGTGCCAGCAGCCGGTCGGGATTAGTGGGAGGAAACACCATATATTTT. The whole variable domain, filled in from reference TRBV14 and TRBJ1-3, reads EAGVTQFPSHSVIEKGQTVTLRCDPISGHDNLYWYRRVMGKEIKFLLHFVKESKQDESGMPNNRFLAERTGGTYSTLKVQPAELEDSGVYFCASSRSGLVGGNTIYFGEGSWLTVV.

The chain is built from TRBV6-1 and TRBJ2-7; TRBD2 might be the D (6 bases). CDR3 size: 12 residues. V lost 7 bases and J lost 2, with 9 bases in between. CDR1 is MNHNS and CDR2 is SASEGT in the germline V gene. CDR3 in DNA: TGTGCCAGCACCGGCGGGACCTACGAGCAGTACTTC. Protein product: CASTGGTYEQYF.

The gene calls are TRBV4-2 and TRBJ1-2, with TRBD1 as a possible D gene (6 bases). The germline V and J ends were trimmed by 7 bases and 1 base, with 22 bases remaining between them. The CDR3 is 17 residues long. CDR1 is LGHNA and CDR2 is YNFKEQ in the germline V gene. CDR3 protein: CASNYAQGTSLNYGYTF. CDR3 DNA: TGTGCCAGCAATTATGCCCAGGGGACATCCCTTAACTATGGCTACACCTTC.

This chain joins TRBV15 and TRBJ1-1; D possibly corresponds to TRBD1 (6 bases). The CDR3 has 12 residues. The germline gives CDR1 LNHNV, CDR2 YYDKDF (reference sequence). The ends were cut back, 2 bases at V and 8 bases at J, with 9 bases in the middle. The CDR3 loop reads CATSRKDREAFF. CDR3 in DNA: TGTGCCACCAGCAGAAAAGACAGGGAAGCTTTCTTT.

The gene calls are TRBV5-1 and TRBJ1-1; 8 bases agree with TRBD1. Per the germline V gene, CDR1 is SGHRS and CDR2 is YFSETQ. J lost 1 base, V lost 0 bases, and 5 bases had no gene match. This CDR3 comprises 16 residues. CDR3 nucleotides: TGCGCCAGCAGCTTGGGGCCCGGGACAGGGAACACTGAAGCTTTCTTT. Its translation is CASSLGPGTGNTEAFF.

The table lists this clone with a few counts. The chain employs TRBV4-2 and TRBJ2-7; 9 bases map to TRBD1. This CDR3 contains 15 residues. The ends lost 3 bases at V and 7 bases at J; junction bases unmatched: 10. Germline V gene data show CDR1 as LGHNA and CDR2 as YNFKEQ. The CDR3 DNA reads TGTGCCAGCAGCCAGAGGGACAGGGAGGGGGTGGAGCAGTACTTC. Protein product: CASSQRDREGVEQYF.

The J gene is TRBJ2-2, the V gene TRBV21-1; the DNA was not used to check the table's D call, TRBD1. TRBV21-1 is described as a pseudogene. The CDR3 is 13 amino acids. CDR3 region: CASSKDSTGELFF. The CDR3 bases are TGTGCCAGCAGCAAAGACAGCACCGGGGAGCTGTTTTTT.

This sequence joins TRBV7-8 and TRBJ2-5, with 8 bases aligning to TRBD1. CDR3 length equals 15 residues. The V gene end was trimmed by 6 bases and the J gene end by 3 bases; junction bases not matched to a gene: 9. The V gene's germline CDR1 is SGHVS and CDR2 FQNEAQ. CDR3 region: CASRPRTGKEETQYF. The DNA of the CDR3 is TGTGCCAGCAGACCACGGACAGGGAAAGAAGAGACCCAGTACTTC. The full variable domain, with the rest looked up from reference TRBV7-8 and TRBJ2-5, is GAGVSQSPRYKVAKRGQDVALRCDPISGHVSLFWYQQALGQGPEFLTYFQNEAQLDKSGLPSDRFFAERPEGSVSTLKIQRTQQEDSAVYLCASRPRTGKEETQYFGPGTRLLVL.

The chain has TRBV30 and TRBJ1-1, with D perhaps TRBD1 (6 bases). CDR3 length equals 14 residues. V was cut by 0 bases and J by 5 bases, with 13 bases left in between. The germline gives CDR1 GTSNPN, CDR2 SVGIG (reference sequence). The CDR3 DNA follows: TGTGCCTGGAGTGTACGGACAGTAGGGACTGAAGCTTTCTTT. The encoded protein is CAWSVRTVGTEAFF.